The 30 T cell receptor beta chains below come from one sample, sequenced in a study of shared clonotypes between healthy human individuals. Produced via immunoSEQ multiplex PCR; TCRdb's table is partial and in-frame only. Of more than 2,000,000 clones listed, over 85% are singletons. The specimen sequenced was naive CD4+ T cells sorted from blood. The sample's subset: CD45RA+ positively selected. The receptors stem from a man aged 18 to 30 in good health.

The rearrangement uses TRBV10-2 and TRBJ2-7; TRBD1 might be the D (6 bases). From germline, CDR1 is WSHSY and CDR2 SAAADI. The CDR3 contains 14 residues. V lost 3 bases and J 9 bases, leaving 18 bases between the germline ends. CDR3 region: CASSDKAGAGRQYF. For the CDR3, the DNA is TGCGCCAGCAGTGATAAGGCAGGGGCTGGAAGGCAGTACTTC.

The V gene is TRBV6-1, the J gene TRBJ2-2, with TRBD1 matching over 9 bases. V lost 1 base to trimming and J lost 1 base; unmatched junction nucleotides: 4. The V gene's germline CDR1 is MNHNS and CDR2 SASEGT. The CDR3 sequence is 17 residues long. The chain's CDR3 is CASSEERGQGNTGELFF. Here the CDR3 DNA reads TGTGCCAGCAGTGAAGAGAGGGGACAGGGGAACACCGGGGAGCTGTTTTTT.

This clone was observed a single time. The chain recombines TRBV5-1 with TRBJ2-7; D is uncertain. The CDR3 covers 12 residues. V lost 4 bases to trimming and J lost 1 base, with 6 bases between them. CDR1 is SGHRS, CDR2 YFSETQ, per germline. Here the CDR3 reads CASSPRSYEQYF. DNA of the CDR3: TGCGCCAGCAGCCCCCGGTCCTACGAGCAGTACTTC.

This chain links TRBV10-3 with TRBJ2-5, with D possibly being TRBD1 or TRBD2 (7 bases each). Judging by the DNA end, TRBJ2-7 fits better; the J call may be wrong. CDR3 length: 15 amino acids. The V gene's germline CDR1 is ENHRY and CDR2 SYGVKD. The CDR3 here is CAISDQGGPSYEQYF. Written as DNA, the CDR3 is TGTGCCATCAGTGATCAGGGGGGGCCCTCCTACGAGCAGTACTTC.

The gene calls are TRBV27 and TRBJ1-2; D call uncertain. V lost 0 bases and J lost 5, with 13 bases in between. The germline V gene has CDR1 MNHEY and CDR2 SMNVEV (reference sequence). CDR3 length: 15 residues. The CDR3: CASSLSRATGYGYTF. The CDR3 DNA sequence: TGTGCCAGCAGTTTATCAAGGGCGACCGGGTATGGCTACACCTTC.

The chain carries TRBV4-2 and TRBJ1-3, with D possibly matching TRBD1 (6 bases). Germline V lookup: CDR1 LGHNA, CDR2 YNFKEQ. The CDR3 length is 15 residues. The V and J ends lost 0 bases and 5 bases respectively, with 11 bases between them. This CDR3 is CASSQEGGARNTIYF. DNA of the CDR3: TGTGCCAGCAGCCAAGAGGGGGGGGCTAGAAACACCATATATTTT.

V is TRBV11-2 and J is TRBJ1-1, with 9 bases that match TRBD1. From germline, CDR1 is SGHAT and CDR2 FQNNGV. This CDR3 contains 14 residues. V lost 3 bases to trimming and J lost 5 bases; unmatched junction nucleotides: 4. The CDR3 DNA follows: TGTGCCAGCAGCTTCGGACAGGGGCGGACTGAAGCTTTCTTT. Its protein is CASSFGQGRTEAFF.

The rearrangement uses TRBV6-1 and TRBJ2-7; D unclear. Germline CDR1 MNHNS, CDR2 SASEGT. The CDR3 is made up of 13 amino acids. V was clipped by 3 bases and J by 1 base, with 7 bases between them. The CDR3 sequence is CASSERNSYEQYF. For the CDR3, the DNA is TGTGCCAGCAGTGAGAGGAATTCCTACGAGCAGTACTTC.

V is TRBV4-3 and J is TRBJ2-7; TRBD1 or TRBD2 may be the D gene (5 bases each). CDR1 is LGHNA, CDR2 YSLEER, per germline. The V gene lost 7 bases and the J gene lost 0 bases, with 16 bases spanning the gap. The length of the CDR3 is 15 residues. The CDR3 loop is CASKQDLGASYEQYF. CDR3 in DNA: TGCGCCAGCAAACAAGATCTCGGGGCCTCCTACGAGCAGTACTTC.

The rearrangement links TRBV6-5 to TRBJ1-1, with 10 bases aligning to TRBD1. CDR3 length: 15 residues. J lost 4 bases, V lost 7 bases, and 9 bases had no gene match. Germline V gives CDR1 MNHEY, CDR2 SVGAGI. In nucleotides, the CDR3 is TGTGCCAGCAATACATTGACAGGGGGCGGCACTGAAGCTTTCTTT. Protein sequence: CASNTLTGGGTEAFF.

The chain uses TRBV5-5 and TRBJ1-2; D gene unclear. The V end was cut by 3 bases, the J end by 7 bases, with 19 bases between. The V gene's germline CDR1 is SGHKS and CDR2 YYEKEE (reference sequence). This CDR3 region has 15 residues. Here the CDR3 reads CASSWGHGLPSGYTF. The CDR3 coding sequence is TGTGCCAGCAGCTGGGGTCACGGCCTACCCAGTGGCTACACCTTC.

This chain connects TRBV6-5 to TRBJ1-4, with unresolved D. Germline V lookup: CDR1 MNHEY, CDR2 SVGAGI. V was shortened by 7 bases and J by 2 bases, with 11 bases between the two germline ends. The CDR3 consists of 14 residues. This chain's CDR3 is CASKRSSTNEKLFF. The CDR3 DNA follows: TGTGCCAGCAAGCGGTCTAGCACTAATGAAAAACTGTTTTTT.

The J gene is TRBJ2-2, the V gene TRBV5-1; a possible D gene is TRBD2 (5 bases). Germline assignment: CDR1 SGHRS and CDR2 YFSETQ. CDR3 length: 14 residues. Trimming left V 3 bases short and J 1 base short, with 7 bases between. The CDR3 DNA reads as TGCGCCAGCAGCTACGGGATGAACACCGGGGAGCTGTTTTTT. Its protein product is CASSYGMNTGELFF.

The chain has TRBV6-5 and TRBJ1-2; D gene ambiguous. Germline V lookup: CDR1 MNHEY, CDR2 SVGAGI. CDR3 length: 14 amino acids. With 7 bases removed from V and 4 bases from J, the gap between germline ends came to 16 bases. The CDR3 DNA follows: TGTGCCAGCATAGGGAGGACGGGGATCTATGGCTACACCTTC. Its protein product is CASIGRTGIYGYTF.

V gene TRBV6-1 combines with J gene TRBJ1-6; no definite D call. Germline CDR1 reads MNHNS; CDR2 reads SASEGT. Trimming left V 5 bases short and J 10 bases short, with 15 bases between. The CDR3 consists of 14 residues. CDR3 region: CASSPGLRQSPLHF. CDR3 bases: TGTGCCAGCAGTCCGGGCCTAAGACAATCACCCCTCCACTTT.

This sequence joins TRBV10-2 and TRBJ1-1; the match to TRBD1 covers 8 bases. The V gene end was trimmed by 6 bases and the J gene end by 2 bases; junction bases not matched to a gene: 5. Germline V lookup: CDR1 WSHSY, CDR2 SAAADI. This CDR3 spans 14 amino acids. The CDR3 sequence is CASRGDRFNTEAFF. In DNA, the CDR3 is TGCGCCAGCAGGGGGGACAGGTTTAACACTGAAGCTTTCTTT.

Details on this clone: This sample includes further DNA sequences coding for the same CDR3. This rearrangement joins TRBV11-2 to TRBJ2-5; D call uncertain. The ends were cut back, 5 bases at V and 3 bases at J, with 4 bases in the middle. CDR1 is SGHAT and CDR2 is FQNNGV in the germline V gene. The CDR3 is 11 amino acids. The CDR3 here is CASSIKETQYF. CDR3 nucleotides: TGTGCCAGCAGCATTAAAGAGACCCAGTACTTC.

This clone was picked up a small number of times. V is TRBV27 and J is TRBJ1-4, with 7 bases matching TRBD1. From germline, CDR1 is MNHEY and CDR2 SMNVEV (reference sequence). V was pared by 5 bases and J by 7 bases, with 13 bases of the junction left unmatched. This CDR3 comprises 16 residues. The CDR3 DNA reads TGTGCCAGCAGTCCAGGACCAGGGGGAGCGCGTGAAAAACTGTTTTTT. Encoded protein: CASSPGPGGAREKLFF.

This clone was observed once. The chain has TRBV19 and TRBJ2-3; a weak D match, TRBD2 (6 bases). V shed 0 bases and J shed 5 bases, with 9 bases lying between them. The germline V gene encodes CDR1 LNHDA and CDR2 SQIVND (reference sequence). CDR3 size: 14 residues. The CDR3 spells CASSIEAGRDTQYF. CDR3 in DNA: TGTGCCAGTAGTATAGAAGCGGGCCGAGATACGCAGTATTTT.

This clone has just one count. V and J are TRBV10-3 and TRBJ2-5; D unclear. The last part of the DNA fits TRBJ2-7 better; the J call may be wrong. Germline-derived CDR1 and CDR2 are ENHRY and SYGVKD. The CDR3 is 12 amino acids. The CDR3, as DNA: TGTGCCATCAGCTTTAATACCGGCGAGCAGTACTTC. This encodes CAISFNTGEQYF.

The genes are TRBV28 and TRBJ2-5; 11 bases match TRBD2. Germline CDR1 is MDHEN and CDR2 is SYDVKM. CDR3 size: 15 residues. The V gene end was trimmed by 5 bases and the J gene end by 1 base; junction bases not matched to a gene: 3. CDR3 loop: CASSNSGGAQETQYF. The CDR3 DNA reads as TGTGCCAGCAGTAATAGCGGGGGGGCCCAAGAGACCCAGTACTTC.

The chain joins TRBV2 to TRBJ2-7; 11 positions match TRBD2. Germline CDR1 is SNHLY and CDR2 is FYNNEI. The J segment lost 5 bases and the V segment lost 4 bases, leaving 7 bases of the junction unmatched. The CDR3 sequence is 15 residues long. In DNA, the CDR3 is TGTGCCAGCAGTGCGGTTAGCGGGGGGGCCGACGAGCAGTACTTC. Translated: CASSAVSGGADEQYF.

The chain is built from TRBV19 and TRBJ2-4; 11 nucleotides match TRBD1. The CDR3 length is 14 residues. From germline, CDR1 is LNHDA and CDR2 SQIVND (reference sequence). V shed 6 bases and J 6 bases; nucleotides not matched to a gene: 4. In DNA form, the CDR3 reads TGTGCCAGTAGAGCGGGACAGGGGGTAAACATTCAGTACTTC. It yields the protein CASRAGQGVNIQYF.

The chain joins TRBV14 to TRBJ1-2; D is possibly TRBD1 (6 bases). Per the germline V gene, CDR1 is SGHDN and CDR2 is FVKESK. CDR3 length equals 17 residues. Trimming pared 1 base from V and 7 bases from J, leaving 22 bases between. In nucleotides, the CDR3 is TGTGCCAGCAGCCAAGTCAATGGGGGGCTGAATCCATTTGGCTACACCTTC. Its translation is CASSQVNGGLNPFGYTF.

In DNA form, the CDR3 reads TGCGCCAGCAGCGACGGGGGGGCCTTACCCGGGGAGCTGTTTTTT. Its protein is CASSDGGALPGELFF. The chain carries TRBV4-1 and TRBJ2-2; 8 nucleotides agree with TRBD2. The J segment lost 6 bases and the V segment lost 5 bases, leaving 8 bases of the junction unmatched. The V gene's germline CDR1 is MGHRA and CDR2 YSYEKL. This CDR3 has 15 residues.

Points on this clone: This sample also contains other DNA sequences that code for the same CDR3. V is TRBV10-3 and J is TRBJ2-7; TRBD1 matches 8 bases. Trimming cost V 0 bases and J 3 bases; bases outside gene matches: 4. CDR1 is ENHRY, CDR2 SYGVKD, per germline. The length of the CDR3 is 15 residues. CDR3 bases: TGTGCCATCAGTGAGTCGGGGACAGGAGTCTACGAGCAGTACTTC. Translating it yields CAISESGTGVYEQYF.

V and J are TRBV28 and TRBJ1-3; 8 bases are shared with TRBD1. The germline V gene encodes CDR1 MDHEN and CDR2 SYDVKM. Trimming removed 6 bases from V and 1 base from J; junction bases left unmatched: 8. The CDR3 totals 16 residues. The CDR3 loop reads CASSPPDRDSGNTIYF. The DNA for the CDR3 is TGTGCCAGCAGCCCCCCGGACAGGGATTCTGGAAACACCATATATTTT.

This sequence joins TRBV12-5 and TRBJ1-2; 7 bases agree with TRBD1. The J segment lost 7 bases and the V segment lost 5 bases, leaving 10 bases of the junction unmatched. The length of the CDR3 is 14 residues. Germline values: CDR1 LGHNT, CDR2 FRNRAP. CDR3 in DNA: TGTGCTAGTGGTGCCTCCGGGACAGTAGGTGGCTACACCTTC. This encodes CASGASGTVGGYTF.

This rearrangement joins TRBV4-2 to TRBJ1-1, with a possible D match to TRBD1 (5 bases). CDR3 length equals 14 residues. The germline V and J ends were trimmed by 0 bases and 2 bases, with 7 bases remaining between them. In germline, CDR1 is LGHNA, CDR2 YNFKEQ. Here the CDR3 reads CASSQEGPNTEAFF. The CDR3 DNA reads TGTGCCAGCAGCCAAGAGGGGCCAAACACTGAAGCTTTCTTT.

Details on this clone: Other DNA sequences of this sample code for an identical CDR3. The chain couples TRBV5-1 to TRBJ1-1; D remains unclear. Per germline, CDR1 SGHRS and CDR2 YFSETQ. V shed 0 bases and J shed 1 base, with 7 bases lying between them. This CDR3 has 14 residues. CDR3 bases: TGCGCCAGCAGCTTGGATGGTTGGAACACTGAAGCTTTCTTT. This translates into CASSLDGWNTEAFF.